One sample yielded the 21 T cell receptor beta chains listed below, sequenced in a study of blood T cell repertoires in COVID-19 (TCRdb year 2020). Library preparation used the immunoSEQ multiplex PCR assay. As stored in TCRdb, this immuneACCESS dataset retains in-frame rearrangements with V and J assigned. A fraction of the clones does not appear; measured against another copy, unresolved V genes explain less than half of the discrepancy, and the remainder lacks a known reason. In this sample the table shows tens of thousands of clones, around 90% of which occur a single time. The ten most abundant clones make up 6% to 7.5% of the sample. The specimen sequenced was peripheral blood. These receptors came from a human donor in a cohort sampled during active COVID-19.

This sequence joins TRBV7-9 and TRBJ1-5; D is unresolved. Germline V gene sequence: CDR1 SEHNR, CDR2 FQNEAQ (reference sequence). Trimming cost V 1 base and J 6 bases, with 4 bases left between them. The CDR3 is 12 residues long. CDR3 nucleotides: TGTGCCAGCAGCTTAGGTAGTCAGCCCCAGCATTTT. Residues: CASSLGSQPQHF.

Comments on this clone: The junction departs from germline at one end; a sequencing error may be responsible. This sequence joins TRBV7-7 and TRBJ1-6; no clear D. The CDR3 covers 17 residues. Germline CDR1 SSHAT, CDR2 FNYEAQ (reference sequence). CDR3 sequence: CASSLAGSLGYNSPLHF. Written as DNA, the CDR3 is TGTGCTAGCAGCTTAGCGGGCTCTCTGGGCTATAATTCACCCCTCCACTTT.

V usage is TRBV7-2 and J usage is TRBJ2-7; the match to TRBD2 covers 9 bases. Germline assignment: CDR1 SGHTA and CDR2 FQGNSA. The CDR3 totals 14 residues. The J segment lost 2 bases and the V segment lost 3 bases, leaving 2 bases of the junction unmatched. The CDR3 sequence: CASSLTSGPYEQYF. CDR3 nucleotides: TGTGCCAGCAGCTTGACTAGCGGACCCTACGAGCAGTACTTC.

The rearrangement uses TRBV5-1 and TRBJ1-2; D uncertain. This CDR3 has 14 residues. CDR1 is SGHRS and CDR2 is YFSETQ in the germline V gene. Trimming removed 1 base from V and 3 bases from J, with 10 bases in between. CDR3 bases: TGCGCCAGCAGCTTGCTGAGAGTAGACTATGGCTACACCTTC. Protein product: CASSLLRVDYGYTF.

The gene calls are TRBV11-2 and TRBJ2-1; tentative D call: TRBD1 (6 bases). Germline CDR1 is SGHAT and CDR2 is FQNNGV. V gave up 6 bases and J gave up 4 bases, with 16 bases separating them. The CDR3 is 15 residues long. CDR3 in DNA: TGTGCCAGCAGGCCGGGGACAAGACTTTACAATGAGCAGTTCTTC. Amino acid sequence: CASRPGTRLYNEQFF.

Here the CDR3 reads CASSLGDKSYQETQYF. The CDR3 nucleotides read TGTGCCAGCAGCCTAGGGGACAAGTCGTACCAAGAGACCCAGTACTTC. The chain employs TRBV3-1 (or the pseudogene TRBV3-2) and TRBJ2-5; possibly TRBD1 for D (6 bases). This CDR3 region has 16 residues. Germline CDR1 is LGHDT and CDR2 is YNNKEL (reference sequence). Trimming left V 4 bases short and J 0 bases short, with 15 bases between.

The V gene is TRBV3-1 (or the pseudogene TRBV3-2), the J gene TRBJ2-6; tentatively, D is TRBD2 (7 bases). V was shortened by 3 bases and J by 3 bases, with 12 bases between the two germline ends. The V gene's germline CDR1 is LGHDT and CDR2 YNNKEL (reference sequence). The CDR3 spans 16 residues. Here the CDR3 reads CASSQRGGRGANVLTF. The CDR3 DNA reads TGTGCCAGCAGCCAGCGCGGGGGCCGTGGGGCCAACGTCCTGACTTTC.

This clone was seen a single time. The chain couples TRBV30 to TRBJ2-5; perhaps TRBD1 as D (6 bases). Trimming removed 0 bases at V and 4 bases at J, with 15 bases between. The CDR3 length is 15 residues. The germline CDR1 and CDR2 sequences are GTSNPN and SVGIG (reference sequence). The CDR3 bases are TGTGCCTGGAGTGTACTCGGGCAGGGGTCAGAGACCCAGTACTTC. Its translation is CAWSVLGQGSETQYF.

J is TRBJ1-1 and V is TRBV11-3; D is unclear. Germline V gene data show CDR1 as SGHNT and CDR2 as YENEEA. V lost 3 bases and J lost 0, with 5 bases in between. The CDR3 runs 13 residues. The CDR3 here is CASSFGLNTEAFF. The CDR3 nucleotides are TGTGCCAGCAGCTTTGGGCTGAACACTGAAGCTTTCTTT.

The chain is built from TRBV7-9 and TRBJ1-3; D is undetermined. Germline V gives CDR1 SEHNR, CDR2 FQNEAQ (reference sequence). V was trimmed by 5 bases and J by 1 base, leaving 12 bases between them. The CDR3 is 15 amino acids. This CDR3 is CASSPSGRSGNTIYF. The CDR3 DNA reads as TGTGCCAGCAGCCCCTCGGGGAGATCTGGAAACACCATATATTTT.

Only one count was recorded for this clone. The V call is TRBV27, the J call TRBJ1-5; D call uncertain. CDR1 and CDR2 (germline): MNHEY, SMNVEV (reference sequence). V was trimmed by 2 bases and J by 2 bases, leaving 10 bases between them. This CDR3 region has 15 residues. DNA of the CDR3: TGTGCCAGCAGTTTAAAAGGGCGGGGCAATCAGCCCCAGCATTTT. It yields the protein CASSLKGRGNQPQHF.

This rearrangement joins TRBV5-1 to TRBJ2-6; TRBD2 might be the D (6 bases). Deletions cut 3 bases from V and 4 bases from J, with 23 bases between. This CDR3 has 19 residues. CDR1 is SGHRS and CDR2 is YFSETQ in the germline V gene. This CDR3 reads CASSSGPPRGVMGANVLTF. In DNA form, the CDR3 reads TGCGCCAGCAGCTCCGGTCCCCCTCGCGGGGTCATGGGGGCCAACGTCCTGACTTTC.

J is TRBJ2-2 and V is TRBV24-1; D is possibly TRBD2 (5 bases). The CDR3 extends over 16 amino acids. Germline lookup yields CDR1 KGHDR and CDR2 SFDVKD. The germline V and J ends were trimmed by 1 base and 3 bases, with 11 bases remaining between them. The CDR3 DNA is TGTGCCACCAGTGATTTTCAGCGGTCACACACCGGGGAGCTGTTTTTT. This encodes CATSDFQRSHTGELFF.

On this clone itself: An end of the junction does not agree with germline; a read error may underlie this. The chain employs TRBV5-1 and TRBJ1-6, with D possibly matching TRBD1 (6 bases). The CDR3 has 17 residues. Germline V gives CDR1 SGHRS, CDR2 YFSETQ. CDR3 nucleotides: TGCGCCAGCAGCTTGGAAGGACAGCGTTCCTCTAATTCACCCCTCCACTTT. Its protein product is CASSLEGQRSSNSPLHF.

The chain couples TRBV25-1 to TRBJ1-2, with D possibly being TRBD1 (6 bases). The CDR3 is 14 residues long. CDR1 and CDR2 (germline): MGHDK, SYGVNS. V was cut by 4 bases and J by 5 bases, with 14 bases left in between. The CDR3 here is CASSVAGVLYGYTF. The CDR3 DNA reads as TGTGCCAGCAGTGTCGCAGGGGTCCTTTATGGCTACACCTTC.

This clone came up once. The CDR3: CASSSGQGGTGELFF. As DNA, the CDR3 is TGCGCCAGCAGCTCGGGACAGGGGGGCACCGGGGAGCTGTTTTTT. The chain combines TRBV10-1 with TRBJ2-2, with 11 bases lining up with TRBD1. The CDR3 extends over 15 amino acids. From germline, CDR1 is WNHNN and CDR2 SYGVQD (reference sequence). V was pared by 6 bases and J by 4 bases, with 4 bases of the junction left unmatched.

The V call is TRBV2, the J call TRBJ2-2; 8 bases fit TRBD2. Germline V gives CDR1 SNHLY, CDR2 FYNNEI. The trim removed 2 bases at V and 7 bases at J, leaving 6 bases unmatched. The CDR3 sequence is 15 residues long. The CDR3 DNA reads TGTGCCAGCAGTGAACGGGGGGGCCGTCTCGGGGAGCTGTTTTTT. It codes for CASSERGGRLGELFF.

This chain joins TRBV27 and TRBJ1-1, with D hard to call. CDR3 length: 14 amino acids. The V end was cut by 2 bases, the J end by 5 bases, with 12 bases between. Germline V lookup: CDR1 MNHEY, CDR2 SMNVEV (reference sequence). CDR3 amino acids: CASSLTGVKTEAFF. The CDR3 DNA follows: TGTGCCAGCAGTTTAACCGGGGTTAAGACTGAAGCTTTCTTT.

The V and J genes are TRBV7-9 and TRBJ2-2; 8 positions match TRBD2. The junction had 2 bases not matched to a gene; V was cut back by 3 bases and J by 11 bases. Germline V lookup: CDR1 SEHNR, CDR2 FQNEAQ (reference sequence). The CDR3 contains 12 residues. CDR3 residues: CASSFGRDELFF. CDR3 nucleotides: TGTGCCAGCAGCTTCGGGAGGGATGAGCTGTTTTTT.

V usage is TRBV6-1 and J usage is TRBJ1-5, with unresolved D. The V and J ends lost 3 bases and 0 bases respectively, with 6 bases between them. The CDR3 is 14 amino acids. Germline CDR1 reads MNHNS; CDR2 reads SASEGT. In nucleotides, the CDR3 is TGTGCCAGCAGTGATCCAAATAGCAATCAGCCCCAGCATTTT. Translation gives CASSDPNSNQPQHF.

The rearrangement uses TRBV27 and TRBJ1-5; D is unclear. The CDR3 spans 14 residues. V lost 8 bases to trimming and J lost 2 bases, with 13 bases between them. Germline lookup yields CDR1 MNHEY and CDR2 SMNVEV (reference sequence). The CDR3 protein is CASARVAGNQPQHF. The DNA for the CDR3 is TGTGCCAGCGCCAGAGTCGCGGGCAATCAGCCCCAGCATTTT.